The clone carrying this T cell receptor beta chain has just one count. The junction and the germline gene differ at one end; a read error may be behind it. Primers for the PCR totalled 60 Vbeta and 13 Jbeta. Only in-frame clones appear in the TCRdb table, and some are missing; sequencing was by immunoSEQ multiplex PCR. The data contain some 180,000 clones, about nine tenths of them singletons. The sample is drawn from a study of cytomegalovirus exposure and HLA in healthy donors. The specimen sequenced was PBMCs. The TCR originated in a boy aged 2 to 9 in good health and CMV-seronegative.

CDR3 region: CSSSLQAEGYTF. The DNA for the CDR3 is TGTTCCAGCAGCTTACAAGCCGAGGGCTACACCTTC. The V gene is TRBV7-9, the J gene TRBJ1-2, with unresolved D. Germline CDR1 is SEHNR and CDR2 is FQNEAQ (reference sequence). The CDR3 consists of 12 residues. Supplemented by reference TRBV7-9 and TRBJ1-2, the full variable domain reads DTGVSQNPRHKITKRGQNVTFRCDPISEHNRLYWYRQTLGQGPEFLTYFQNEAQLEKSRLLSDRFSAERPKGSFSTLEIQRTEQGDSAMYLCSSSLQAEGYTFGSGTRLTVV.